This passage covers 22 T cell receptor beta chains from one sample sequenced in a study of T cells and Merkel cell carcinoma outcomes. Some clones are missing from TCRdb's copy, which holds only in-frame ones; the method was immunoSEQ multiplex PCR. There are roughly 5,800 clones in the sample; 60% to 85% occur only once, and about 5.6% lies in the top ten. The sequenced sample was tumor tissue from Merkel cell carcinoma. The receptors come from a human donor with Merkel cell carcinoma.

Comment on this clone: The same CDR3 arises from other DNA sequences in this sample as well. This chain links TRBV18 with TRBJ1-2; D is possibly TRBD1 (5 bases). This CDR3 contains 17 residues. The V end lost 3 bases, the J end lost 0 bases, and 17 bases lay between the germline ends. Germline assignment: CDR1 KGHSH and CDR2 LQKENI. The chain's CDR3 is CASSPRDAASTNYGYTF. In nucleotides, the CDR3 is TGTGCCAGCTCACCTCGGGACGCCGCCAGCACTAACTATGGCTACACCTTC.

The genes are TRBV7-9 and TRBJ2-7; 14 positions match TRBD2. The CDR3 loop spans 15 amino acids. After removal of 5 bases from V and 5 bases from J, the junction contained 5 bases not matched to a gene. From germline, CDR1 is SEHNR and CDR2 FQNEAQ (reference sequence). The CDR3 DNA sequence: TGTGCCAGCAGCCAAGGGACTAGCGGGAGACACGAGCAGTACTTC. Amino acid sequence: CASSQGTSGRHEQYF.

The genes are TRBV9 and TRBJ2-7; TRBD1 matches at 7 bases. This CDR3 has 14 amino acids. The germline V gene encodes CDR1 SGDLS and CDR2 YYNGEE. V dropped 3 bases and J dropped 2; count of bases not matched to a gene: 5. CDR3 sequence reads: CASSEGQWTYEQYF. For the CDR3, the DNA is TGTGCCAGCAGCGAGGGACAGTGGACCTACGAGCAGTACTTC.

The gene calls are TRBV5-1 and TRBJ1-1; possible D gene TRBD1, 5 bases. Trimming took off 4 bases at V and 10 bases at J, with 14 bases between the two ends. CDR3 length: 12 amino acids. Germline CDR1 SGHRS, CDR2 YFSETQ. Here the CDR3 DNA reads TGCGCCAGCAGCCCAGACAGTTTTGTAGCTTTCTTT. Amino acid sequence: CASSPDSFVAFF.

This clone was recorded once. The CDR3 DNA follows: TGCGCCAGCAGCCAAAGACTAGCGATGTACGAGCAGTACTTC. The encoded protein is CASSQRLAMYEQYF. The chain uses TRBV4-1 and TRBJ2-7; 8 bases are a match to TRBD2. The CDR3 is 14 residues long. CDR1 MGHRA and CDR2 YSYEKL come from the germline V gene. Losses at the gene ends were 2 bases for V and 4 bases for J; bases not matched to a gene: 4.

The table lists this clone with a few counts. This chain links TRBV2 with TRBJ2-1; D is perhaps TRBD2 (6 bases). With 6 bases removed from V and 12 bases from J, the gap between germline ends came to 15 bases. Germline CDR1 and CDR2: SNHLY and FYNNEI. The CDR3 totals 12 residues. This CDR3 is CASRYTGGGQFF. As DNA, the CDR3 is TGTGCCAGCAGGTACACTGGGGGAGGGCAGTTCTTC.

The CDR3, as DNA: TGTGCCAGCAGCCCCACTAGCGGGAGTACTAGGAATGAGCAGTTCTTC. Protein: CASSPTSGSTRNEQFF. The V call is TRBV7-7, the J call TRBJ2-1; TRBD2 aligns across 11 bases. The CDR3 is 16 residues long. Losses at the gene ends were 5 bases for V and 7 bases for J; bases not matched to a gene: 10. The germline CDR1 and CDR2 sequences are SSHAT and FNYEAQ (reference sequence).

This clone has more than one count but fewer than ten. At one end the junction does not follow the germline gene, possibly because of a read error. The V gene is TRBV5-4, the J gene TRBJ2-7; D might be TRBD2 (5 bases). This CDR3 has 12 amino acids. Per the germline V gene, CDR1 is SGHNT and CDR2 is YYREEE (reference sequence). The CDR3 sequence: CASSLGLATYSF. CDR3 coding DNA: TGTGCCAGCAGCTTGGGGTTAGCGACCTATAGCTTC.

The chain carries TRBV9 and TRBJ2-5, with no clear D. Germline loops: CDR1 SGDLS, CDR2 YYNGEE. The CDR3 spans 12 residues. V was cut by 0 bases and J by 5 bases, with 5 bases left in between. The DNA for the CDR3 is TGTGCCAGCAGCGTAGCTTTTGAGACCCAGTACTTC. It codes for CASSVAFETQYF.

This clone was observed once. The gene calls are TRBV5-1 and TRBJ2-1; the D gene is possibly TRBD1 (5 bases). V dropped 4 bases and J dropped 3 bases, with 8 bases sitting between them. The CDR3 has 13 amino acids. Germline loops: CDR1 SGHRS, CDR2 YFSETQ. The CDR3 region has the DNA TGCGCCAGCAGCCTACAGGACTACAATGAGCAGTTCTTC. Translated, it gives CASSLQDYNEQFF.

The chain uses TRBV5-6 and TRBJ1-4; D call uncertain. V lost 4 bases and J lost 6, with 10 bases in between. Germline lookup yields CDR1 SGHDT and CDR2 YYEEEE. There are 13 residues in the CDR3. CDR3 coding DNA: TGTGCCAGCAGCAGAGGGAACGATGAAAAACTGTTTTTT. This sequence encodes CASSRGNDEKLFF.

The V and J genes are TRBV11-2 and TRBJ1-2, with D unclear. Germline V gives CDR1 SGHAT, CDR2 FQNNGV. The CDR3 runs to 15 residues. Between the trimmed V and J ends, which lost 5 bases and 6 bases, there was a span of 19 bases. The CDR3 DNA reads as TGTGCCAGCAGCATACACCAGGCGCCGGCGGATGGCTACACCTTC. Residues: CASSIHQAPADGYTF.

The V call is TRBV18, the J call TRBJ2-5, with TRBD1 identical over 10 bases. The CDR3 covers 15 residues. From germline, CDR1 is KGHSH and CDR2 LQKENI. The V gene end was trimmed by 8 bases and the J gene end by 5 bases; junction bases not matched to a gene: 11. The CDR3, as DNA: TGTGCCAGCCTACCCAGGACAGGGGGAACGGAGACCCAGTACTTC. Its protein is CASLPRTGGTETQYF. Full variable domain (remainder filled in from reference TRBV18 and TRBJ2-5): NAGVMQNPRHLVRRRGQEARLRCSPMKGHSHVYWYRQLPEEGLKFMVYLQKENIIDESGMPKERFSAEFPKEGPSILRIQQVVRGDSAAYFCASLPRTGGTETQYFGPGTRLLVL.

The rearrangement joins TRBV7-9 to TRBJ1-2; D not resolved. The V end was cut by 4 bases, the J end by 8 bases, with 17 bases between. This CDR3 is built from 14 residues. Germline V gene lookup returns CDR1 SEHNR and CDR2 FQNEAQ (reference sequence). CDR3 DNA: TGTGCCAGCAGCTCCGACCTGGGCACGCAAGGCTACACCTTC. It yields the protein CASSSDLGTQGYTF.

The chain has TRBV6-1 and TRBJ2-1, with 11 positions matching TRBD1. Germline lookup yields CDR1 MNHNS and CDR2 SASEGT. This CDR3 spans 16 amino acids. V was clipped by 4 bases and J by 4 bases; unmatched bases: 6. CDR3 nucleotide sequence: TGTGCCAGCAGTGGGGACAGGGGGGATAGGTACAATGAGCAGTTCTTC. Amino acid sequence: CASSGDRGDRYNEQFF.

CDR3 residues: CASSSTGHRIYEQYF. CDR3 DNA sequence: TGTGCCAGCAGTTCCACGGGACATCGGATCTACGAGCAGTACTTC. The genes are TRBV27 and TRBJ2-7; possibly TRBD1 for D (6 bases). V was cut by 4 bases and J by 3 bases, with 16 bases left in between. Germline loops: CDR1 MNHEY, CDR2 SMNVEV (reference sequence). The CDR3 contains 15 residues.

This clone was seen a handful of times. The chain is built from TRBV19 and TRBJ2-7; 7 positions match TRBD2. This CDR3 comprises 14 residues. With V trimmed by 3 bases and J by 1 base, 3 bases remained unmatched. Germline V gene sequence: CDR1 LNHDA, CDR2 SQIVND (reference sequence). CDR3 bases: TGTGCCAGTAGTATTCGACTAGCTTCCTACGAGCAGTACTTC. Translated: CASSIRLASYEQYF.

The V gene is TRBV7-9, the J gene TRBJ1-3; 10 nucleotides align to TRBD1. V gave up 4 bases and J gave up 1 base; unmatched junction bases: 7. CDR1 SEHNR and CDR2 FQNEAQ come from the germline V gene (reference sequence). The CDR3 sequence is 17 residues long. In DNA, the CDR3 is TGTGCCAGCAGCTGGGGACAGGGGCGTTTGTCTGGAAACACCATATATTTT. Translated: CASSWGQGRLSGNTIYF.

The CDR3 DNA sequence: TGTGCCAGCAGCTTGGGCCAGCTTGCCTACGAGCAGTACTTC. Protein: CASSLGQLAYEQYF. The rearrangement uses TRBV5-5 and TRBJ2-7; D unclear. V was clipped by 0 bases and J by 2 bases, with 9 bases between them. Germline-derived CDR1 and CDR2 are SGHKS and YYEKEE (reference sequence). The CDR3 covers 14 residues.

J is TRBJ1-2 and V is TRBV7-9, with D hard to call. V was clipped by 7 bases and J by 5 bases, with 14 bases between them. Per germline, CDR1 SEHNR and CDR2 FQNEAQ (reference sequence). The length of the CDR3 is 13 residues. The CDR3 DNA reads as TGTGCCAGCACACAGCAAGATGGGTATGGCTACACCTTC. Encoded protein: CASTQQDGYGYTF.

CDR3 nucleotides: TGCGCCAGCAGCGGGGGGACAGTAACTAATGAAAAACTGTTTTTT. Protein: CASSGGTVTNEKLFF. This chain connects TRBV5-1 to TRBJ1-4; 7 nucleotides agree with TRBD1. CDR1 is SGHRS, CDR2 YFSETQ, per germline. CDR3 size: 15 residues. The V and J ends lost 4 bases and 1 base, in that order; junction bases with no gene match: 4.

This chain joins TRBV5-4 and TRBJ2-5; TRBD2 might be the D (6 bases). The V gene lost 1 base and the J gene lost 5 bases, with 9 bases spanning the gap. The CDR3 loop spans 13 amino acids. CDR1 and CDR2 (germline): SGHNT, YYREEE (reference sequence). DNA for the CDR3: TGTGCCAGCAGCTTGTACGGGAGCGAGACCCAGTACTTC. Protein: CASSLYGSETQYF.